This T cell receptor (beta chain) was captured in a study of blood T cells in healthy people across ages. The use of a sample-barcoded 5' primer and a J-beta primer mix characterized a second PCR of roughly 7 to 11 cycles. TCRdb analysed the 5' RACE reads with MiXCR anew, one entry per CDR3 protein. In the table there are fewer than 1.5 million distinct CDR3 sequences, roughly 40% of which are singletons. Only a few counts were recorded for this clonotype. CDR1 is MRHNA, CDR2 SNTAGT, per germline. The CDR3 loop spans 13 amino acids. V lost 5 bases to trimming and J lost 13 bases, with 18 bases between them.

Sequences were obtained from blood. This clonotype was sampled from a woman under 30 in good health. The chain has TRBV6-4 and TRBJ2-4; D is unclear. In DNA, the CDR3 is TGTGCCAGCAGTTCCCAGCCGTACAATGAGCAGTACTTC. Its translation is CASSSQPYNEQYF.